This TCR beta chain stems from a study of T cell clonotyping in hematopoietic cell transplantation. The protocol was immunoSEQ multiplex PCR, while the TCRdb copy is restricted to in-frame clones and leaves out a portion. The sample holds some 40,000 clones, roughly 94% seen once. Germline CDR1 is ENHRY and CDR2 is SYGVKD. CDR3 length: 18 amino acids. Regarding the study as a whole: Few recipient clonotypes overlapped donors; over 95% were de novo at given depth. After transplant, recipient diversity fell while pathologically expanded clonotypes grew through day 180.

On this clone: No antigen is known for it. Relative to the germline gene, one junction end is altered; a read error may explain this.

The chain is built from TRBV10-3 and TRBJ1-1; 10 bases are shared with TRBD1. The specimen sequenced was peripheral blood mononuclear cells. This clonotype was obtained from a woman in her forties or fifties in good health. Some clones in this sample may be carry-over from other donors' samples. The CDR3 protein is CAISESQRPGQGNPEAFF. As DNA, the CDR3 is TGTGCCATCAGTGAGTCCCAAAGACCGGGACAGGGGAACCCTGAAGCTTTCTTT.